This T cell receptor beta chain was sequenced for a study of T cell responses to AZD1222 COVID-19 vaccine. Overall study findings and caveats: Sampling that yielded the repertoires occurred only after the peak T cell response. Spike-specific TCR breadth and depth both grew after two AZD1222 doses.

Germline lookup yields CDR1 MNHEY and CDR2 SVGEGT. Trimming at V came to 5 bases and at J to 1 base, leaving 12 bases not matched to a gene. This CDR3 has 18 residues. Here immunoSEQ multiplex PCR was the method, and the copy in TCRdb shows in-frame clones only, minus some. The table lists about 110,000 clones, 70% to 90% of them singletons. Note on this clone: Its cognate antigen is unknown.

Specimen: peripheral blood, collected on day 0 of AZD1222 vaccination. This sequence joins TRBV6-2 or TRBV6-3 and TRBJ2-2, with 8 bases aligning to TRBD2. This receptor was taken from an adult in good health. The CDR3 reads CASSTLPSGGENTGELFF. In DNA form, the CDR3 reads TGTGCCAGCAGTACCCTCCCGTCGGGGGGGGAGAACACCGGGGAGCTGTTTTTT.